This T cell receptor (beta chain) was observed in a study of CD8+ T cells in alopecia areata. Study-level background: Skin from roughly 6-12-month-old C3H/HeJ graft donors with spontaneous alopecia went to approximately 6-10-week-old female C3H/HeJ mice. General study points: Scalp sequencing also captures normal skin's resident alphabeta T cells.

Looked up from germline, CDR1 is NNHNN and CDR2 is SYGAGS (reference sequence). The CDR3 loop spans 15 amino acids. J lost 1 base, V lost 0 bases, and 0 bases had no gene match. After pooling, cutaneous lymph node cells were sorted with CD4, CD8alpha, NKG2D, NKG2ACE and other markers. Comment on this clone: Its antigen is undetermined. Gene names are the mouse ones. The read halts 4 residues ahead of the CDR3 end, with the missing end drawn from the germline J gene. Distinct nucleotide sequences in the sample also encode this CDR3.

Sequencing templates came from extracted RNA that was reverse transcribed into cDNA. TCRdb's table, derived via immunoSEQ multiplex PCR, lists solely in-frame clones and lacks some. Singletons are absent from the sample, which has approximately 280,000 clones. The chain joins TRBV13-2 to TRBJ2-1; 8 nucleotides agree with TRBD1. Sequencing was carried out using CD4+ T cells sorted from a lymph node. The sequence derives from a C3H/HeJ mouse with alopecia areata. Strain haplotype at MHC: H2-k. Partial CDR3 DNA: TGTGCCAGCGGTGATGGGACAGGGAACTATGCT. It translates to CASGDGTGNYA. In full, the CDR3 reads CASGDGTGNYAEQFF.